Listed below are T cell receptor beta chains from one sample, sequenced in a study of regulatory T cells in long-lasting Graves disease. TCRdb itself ran the multiplex PCR reads through MiXCR, one entry per CDR3 protein. There are hundreds of thousands of distinct CDR3 sequences in the sample; about 15% occur only once, and approximately 7.8% lies in the top ten. These sequences were also reported in another study, on T cells in Graves' hyperthyroidism and ophthalmopathy.

The material was peripheral blood mononuclear cells (PBMCs), obtained at new diagnosis, from a patient treated with antithyroid drugs. The receptors come from a woman aged 40 to 55 with Graves disease. Both conserved end residues are part of each CDR3. D genes are given only for firm matches. Clone size, where shown, is once, few, many, or a class for clones that have expanded.

many	TRBV20-1	-	TRBJ2-5	CSAKPGVGRLETQYF	TGCAGTGCTAAACCGGGAGTTGGAAGGCTAGAGACCCAGTACTTC
few	TRBV19	TRBD2	TRBJ2-7	CASRTSGESYEQYF	TGTGCCAGCCGGACTAGCGGGGAGTCCTACGAGCAGTACTTC
many	TRBV19	TRBD1	TRBJ1-1	CASGWGTGNTEAFF	TGTGCCAGTGGTTGGGGGACAGGTAACACTGAAGCTTTCTTT
-	TRBV7-3	-	TRBJ2-1	CASSLTVGAYNEQFF	TGTGCCAGCAGCTTAACCGTCGGGGCCTACAATGAGCAGTTCTTC
many	TRBV28	TRBD1	TRBJ2-2	CASSPPGQGPTGELFF	TGTGCCAGCAGCCCTCCGGGACAGGGGCCCACCGGGGAGCTGTTTTTT
many	TRBV5-4	TRBD1	TRBJ2-1	CASSIDRGLHNEQFF	TGTGCCAGCAGCATCGACAGGGGCCTGCACAATGAGCAGTTCTTC
few	TRBV6-1	TRBD1	TRBJ2-2	CASCVGQGAGELFF	TGTGCCAGCTGTGTGGGACAGGGAGCCGGGGAGCTGTTTTTT
many	TRBV11-2	TRBD1	TRBJ2-5	CASRRTGGQTQYF	TGTGCCAGCAGAAGGACAGGGGGCCAGACCCAGTACTTC
many	TRBV2	-	TRBJ1-6	CASSDRYSPLHF	TGTGCCAGCAGTGATCGATATTCACCCCTCCACTTT
few	TRBV20-1	TRBD1	TRBJ1-6	CSATTGGDSPLHF	TGCAGTGCCACAACAGGGGGGGACTCACCCCTCCACTTT
many	TRBV28	TRBD1	TRBJ1-5	CASSYQGTGGNQPQHF	TGTGCCAGCAGTTATCAGGGGACAGGGGGGAATCAGCCCCAGCATTTT
few	TRBV5-1	TRBD1	TRBJ2-1	CASSFGRGTNNEQFF	TGCGCCAGCAGCTTTGGCAGGGGGACGAACAATGAGCAGTTCTTC
-	TRBV5-1	TRBD2	TRBJ2-1	CASSSLAWGDNEQFF	TGCGCCAGCAGCTCACTAGCGTGGGGGGACAATGAGCAGTTCTTC
-	TRBV10-2	-	TRBJ2-3	CASSDGSDTQYF	TGCGCCAGCAGTGATGGGTCAGATACGCAGTATTTT
many	TRBV12-3/TRBV12-4	-	TRBJ2-5	CASSDDRPPQETQYF	TGTGCCAGCAGCGACGACAGACCTCCACAAGAGACCCAGTACTTC
many	TRBV7-3	-	TRBJ2-7	CASSLKVRAPNEQYF	TGTGCCAGCAGCTTAAAAGTCCGAGCTCCCAACGAGCAGTACTTC
many	TRBV6-5	-	TRBJ2-7	CASSQSMTGSFLYEQYF	TGTGCCAGCAGTCAATCGATGACAGGCAGTTTCCTTTACGAGCAGTACTTC
many	TRBV7-3	TRBD1	TRBJ2-3	CASSLKGRTGADTQYF	TGTGCCAGCAGCTTAAAGGGGCGGACAGGCGCAGATACGCAGTATTTT
few	TRBV12-3/TRBV12-4	-	TRBJ2-7	CASSGLRDNYEQYF	TGTGCCAGCAGTGGACTCCGGGACAACTACGAGCAGTACTTC
many	TRBV3-1	-	TRBJ1-2	CASSQDIGVRNYGYTF	TGTGCCAGCAGCCAAGATATAGGGGTGAGGAACTATGGCTACACCTTC
many	TRBV2	-	TRBJ2-1	CASREQTSSYNEQFF	TGTGCCAGCAGGGAGCAGACGAGCTCCTACAATGAGCAGTTCTTC
many	TRBV9	-	TRBJ2-5	CASSVGHTLRQETQYF	TGTGCCAGCAGCGTAGGGCACACACTTCGCCAAGAGACCCAGTACTTC
few	TRBV13	-	TRBJ1-4	CASSLAASEALRNEKLFF	TGTGCCAGCAGCTTGGCCGCGAGTGAAGCCCTTCGGAATGAAAAACTGTTTTTT
many	TRBV6-1	-	TRBJ1-1	CASSELLSTEAFF	TGTGCCAGCAGTGAATTATTGAGCACTGAAGCTTTCTTT
-	TRBV20-1	-	TRBJ2-1	CSAVHYNEQFF	TGCAGTGCTGTCCACTACAATGAGCAGTTCTTC
many	TRBV2	TRBD2	TRBJ2-5	CASSEQAGAQETQYF	TGTGCCAGCAGTGAACAAGCGGGAGCTCAAGAGACCCAGTACTTC
few	TRBV7-2	-	TRBJ1-5	CASSLVPRTVLGQPQHF	TGTGCCAGCAGCTTAGTACCCAGGACCGTCTTGGGTCAGCCCCAGCATTTT
many	TRBV7-2	-	TRBJ1-2	CASSLTVLWQSRGYTF	TGTGCCAGCAGCTTAACGGTGTTATGGCAATCCCGTGGCTACACCTTC
-	TRBV13	-	TRBJ1-2	CASSVPDLNYGYTF	TGTGCCAGCAGCGTGCCGGACCTTAACTATGGCTACACCTTC
many	TRBV15	TRBD1	TRBJ1-2	CATSREGQGAFIYGYTF	TGTGCCACCAGCAGAGAAGGACAGGGGGCCTTCATCTATGGCTACACCTTC
once	TRBV7-9	TRBD1	TRBJ2-5	CASSRRGQQESQYF	TGTGCCAGCAGCCGCCGGGGACAGCAAGAGAGCCAGTACTTC
few	TRBV30	-	TRBJ1-1	CAWSSRTATEAFF	TGTGCCTGGAGTTCAAGGACTGCCACTGAAGCTTTCTTT
few	TRBV14	-	TRBJ2-1	CASSQDMRRRNSYNEQFF	TGTGCCAGCAGCCAAGATATGCGAAGGAGAAACTCCTACAATGAGCAGTTCTTC
few	TRBV27	-	TRBJ1-4	CASSTGWANEKLFF	TGTGCCAGCAGCACAGGGTGGGCTAATGAAAAACTGTTTTTT
few	TRBV5-1	-	TRBJ2-2	CATGWRDNTGELFF	TGCGCCACCGGTTGGCGGGATAACACCGGGGAGCTGTTTTTT
few	TRBV6-9	-	TRBJ2-3	CASSYSQGAQHTQYF	TGTGCCAGCAGTTACTCTCAAGGGGCCCAGCATACGCAGTATTTT
many	TRBV11-2	TRBD1	TRBJ2-2	CASSPEGAMSTGELFF	TGTGCCAGCAGCCCTGAGGGGGCAATGAGCACCGGGGAGCTGTTTTTT
many	TRBV29-1	-	TRBJ2-1	CSVESRSSYNEQFF	TGCAGCGTTGAAAGCAGGAGCTCCTACAATGAGCAGTTCTTC
many	TRBV2	TRBD2	TRBJ2-3	CASSMGLRFPDTQYF	TGTGCCAGCAGCATGGGACTACGGTTTCCAGATACGCAGTATTTT
-	TRBV5-1	-	TRBJ2-3	CASSLETTYTDTQYF	TGCGCCAGCAGCTTAGAAACTACATACACAGATACGCAGTATTTT
many	TRBV20-1	-	TRBJ1-4	CSARPPVAGRNEKLFF	TGCAGTGCTAGACCACCGGTGGCAGGCCGTAATGAAAAACTGTTTTTT
many	TRBV2	-	TRBJ1-2	CASSVRTGFGGYTF	TGTGCCAGCAGTGTCCGGACGGGTTTTGGGGGCTACACCTTC
many	TRBV5-1	TRBD1	TRBJ2-1	CASSLPPWDRGGNEQFF	TGCGCCAGCAGCCTTCCTCCTTGGGACAGGGGCGGGAATGAGCAGTTCTTC
many	TRBV7-2	-	TRBJ2-2	CASSRRAGQNDGELFF	TGTGCCAGCAGCCGGCGGGCAGGGCAGAATGACGGGGAGCTGTTTTTT
-	TRBV6-5	-	TRBJ2-7	CASSYSDASYEQYF	TGTGCCAGCAGTTACTCGGACGCCTCCTACGAGCAGTACTTC
many	TRBV30	TRBD1	TRBJ1-3	CAWSRTGAISGNTIYF	TGTGCCTGGAGTAGGACAGGAGCCATCTCTGGAAACACCATATATTTT
-	TRBV3-1	TRBD2	TRBJ2-5	CASSPTSRKETQYF	TGTGCCAGCAGCCCGACTAGCAGAAAAGAGACCCAGTACTTC
many	TRBV12-3/TRBV12-4	-	TRBJ2-1	CASTQIGPYNEQFF	TGTGCCAGCACCCAGATAGGGCCCTACAATGAGCAGTTCTTC
-	TRBV4-1	-	TRBJ1-5	CASSQVYSQPQHF	TGCGCCAGCAGCCAAGTATATTCTCAGCCCCAGCATTTT
many	TRBV14	-	TRBJ2-2	CASSQWGTGELFF	TGTGCCAGCAGCCAATGGGGCACCGGGGAGCTGTTTTTT